This section outlines one TCR beta chain sequence together with its context. Its antigen is unidentified. Measured with immunoSEQ multiplex PCR; TCRdb has only the in-frame clones, and not every one. The table includes 80,000 or so clones, roughly 94% detected once. CDR1 SGHNT and CDR2 YYREEE come from the germline V gene (reference sequence). The CDR3 is 13 residues long. With 2 bases clipped from V and 7 bases from J, the junction kept 1 base outside the gene matches. This record comes from a study of cytomegalovirus exposure and HLA in healthy donors. Study-wide findings and caveats: In vitro testing confirmed a few CMV-associated chains as specific for CMV antigens. The dataset shows that most TCR sequences were rare, while some public TCRs occurred in many donors.

This sequence was found in a woman between 18 and 29 years old in good health and CMV-seronegative. The sequencing input was PBMCs. The chain links TRBV5-4 to TRBJ1-2; 11 nucleotides align to TRBD1. The CDR3: CASSFGTGGGYTF. The DNA of the CDR3 is TGTGCCAGCAGCTTCGGGACAGGGGGTGGCTACACCTTC.